This is a list of T cell receptor beta chains from one sample in a study of response to subunit inactivated influenza vaccine. TCRdb redid the calling of the RT-PCR reads with MiXCR, one entry per CDR3 protein. This sample has over 800,000 distinct CDR3 sequences, with 21% found just once. The starting material was PBMCs from blood, obtained roughly 5 days after vaccination. The receptor source for this set is a man aged 45-65 years who received an inactivated influenza vaccine. The CDR3 runs from the conserved cysteine through the conserved F or W. D genes are given only for firm matches. Some rows mark clone size as missing; the rest say once, few, many or name a class of expanded clone.

DNA: TGTGCCAGCAGCCAAGGGGCAGGGGGGTCCTACGAGCAGTACTTC; CDR3: CASSQGAGGSYEQYF; D: -; J: TRBJ2-7; V: TRBV3-1; size: few
DNA: TGTGCCAGCAGCTTAATAGGGCCGGGCGCAGATACGCAGTATTTT; CDR3: CASSLIGPGADTQYF; D: -; J: TRBJ2-3; V: TRBV7-3; size: -
DNA: TGTGCCAGCAGCTTAGGCGCGACAGAAGAGACCCAGTACTTC; CDR3: CASSLGATEETQYF; D: -; J: TRBJ2-5; V: TRBV7-2; size: -
DNA: TGTGCCAGTAGCTCAGGCCTCATGGGAGAGACCCAGTACTTC; CDR3: CASSSGLMGETQYF; D: -; J: TRBJ2-5; V: TRBV7-2; size: few
DNA: TGTGCCAGCAGTCCCGAGGGTGTGAACACTGAAGCTTTCTTT; CDR3: CASSPEGVNTEAFF; D: -; J: TRBJ1-1; V: TRBV12-3/TRBV12-4; size: -
DNA: TGCAGTGCTGAACTAGCGGGGGGATCCTACGAGCAGTACTTC; CDR3: CSAELAGGSYEQYF; D: TRBD2; J: TRBJ2-7; V: TRBV20-1; size: few
DNA: TGCAGCGTTGGCGAGGGAAGCTCCTACAATGAGCAGTTCTTC; CDR3: CSVGEGSSYNEQFF; D: -; J: TRBJ2-1; V: TRBV29-1; size: -
DNA: TGTGCCAGCAGAAGTGACAGGGGGCGAGGGAACACTGAAGCTTTCTTT; CDR3: CASRSDRGRGNTEAFF; D: TRBD1; J: TRBJ1-1; V: TRBV6-2/TRBV6-3; size: few
DNA: TGTGCCAGCAGCGTAGCAGGGGACGGGGAGCTGTTTTTT; CDR3: CASSVAGDGELFF; D: -; J: TRBJ2-2; V: TRBV9; size: few
DNA: TGCAGTGCTAGAGATGCCAGGGAGGAAAAACTGTTTTTT; CDR3: CSARDAREEKLFF; D: -; J: TRBJ1-4; V: TRBV20-1; size: -
DNA: TGTGCCAGCAAGGACAGGGGGCGCGGCGAGCAGTACTTC; CDR3: CASKDRGRGEQYF; D: TRBD1; J: TRBJ2-7; V: TRBV6-1; size: many
DNA: TGTGCCAGCAGTCCAGCGGGCTCCGGCCTGGGGGGCTACACCTTC; CDR3: CASSPAGSGLGGYTF; D: -; J: TRBJ1-2; V: TRBV12-3/TRBV12-4; size: -
DNA: TGTGCCAGCAGCCCGGTACCCGGGGAGCTGTTTTTT; CDR3: CASSPVPGELFF; D: -; J: TRBJ2-2; V: TRBV7-9; size: -
DNA: TGTGCCAGCAGCGTGTCCTTCGGGACAGGAGATCAGCCCCAGCATTTT; CDR3: CASSVSFGTGDQPQHF; D: TRBD1; J: TRBJ1-5; V: TRBV7-8; size: -
DNA: TGTGCCAGCTCACCTATACAGGGGACCGGGGAGCTGTTTTTT; CDR3: CASSPIQGTGELFF; D: TRBD1; J: TRBJ2-2; V: TRBV18; size: few
DNA: TGTGCCATCAGTACGAAATCAAACACTGAAGCTTTCTTT; CDR3: CAISTKSNTEAFF; D: -; J: TRBJ1-1; V: TRBV10-3; size: -
DNA: TGCAGTGCTAGAAGCTCCACTAGCGGCCGCACAGATACGCAGTATTTT; CDR3: CSARSSTSGRTDTQYF; D: TRBD2; J: TRBJ2-3; V: TRBV20-1; size: few
DNA: TGTGCCAGCAGTTTAACCAGGGGGATAAATCAGCCCCAGCATTTT; CDR3: CASSLTRGINQPQHF; D: TRBD1; J: TRBJ1-5; V: TRBV12-3/TRBV12-4; size: few
DNA: TGTGCCAGCAGCCCCGGACAGGGGGGTGAAAAACTGTTTTTT; CDR3: CASSPGQGGEKLFF; D: TRBD1; J: TRBJ1-4; V: TRBV7-9; size: many
DNA: TGCGCCAGCAGCCAAGAGACAGGGAGAAACTATGGCTACACCTTC; CDR3: CASSQETGRNYGYTF; D: TRBD1; J: TRBJ1-2; V: TRBV4-1; size: few
DNA: TGCGCCAGCAGCTTGGTGAACAGTCTCTATGGCTACACCTTC; CDR3: CASSLVNSLYGYTF; D: -; J: TRBJ1-2; V: TRBV5-1; size: few
DNA: TGTGCCAGTAACGGGCTGTTGAGTTCTGGGGCCAACGTCCTGACTTTC; CDR3: CASNGLLSSGANVLTF; D: -; J: TRBJ2-6; V: TRBV28; size: many
DNA: TGTGCCAGCAGCTTAAACAGGGGGCTGGACGAGCAGTACTTC; CDR3: CASSLNRGLDEQYF; D: TRBD1; J: TRBJ2-7; V: TRBV7-9; size: -
DNA: TGTGCCAGCAGTTTATCAAAGTGGGAGGGCCCCTACGAGCAGTACTTC; CDR3: CASSLSKWEGPYEQYF; D: TRBD2; J: TRBJ2-7; V: TRBV27; size: -
DNA: TGTGCCAGCAGCCAAGCCCCGGGGGCGCCTTACGAGCAGTACTTC; CDR3: CASSQAPGAPYEQYF; D: -; J: TRBJ2-7; V: TRBV3-1; size: -
DNA: TGTGCCAGCAGCCTTGGAGGGGGCTCGGAGCCCCAGCATTTT; CDR3: CASSLGGGSEPQHF; D: TRBD1; J: TRBJ1-5; V: TRBV5-6; size: -
DNA: TGCGCCAGCAGCTCTACGACAGGGTTTAACGAGCAGTACTTC; CDR3: CASSSTTGFNEQYF; D: TRBD1; J: TRBJ2-7; V: TRBV4-3; size: -
DNA: TGCAGTGCTATGACAGGGGGCAACGAGCCCCAGCATTTT; CDR3: CSAMTGGNEPQHF; D: TRBD1; J: TRBJ1-5; V: TRBV20-1; size: -
DNA: TGTGCCAGCAGCCCCCGGGTAGCGGGGGGGCTCAACGAGCAGTTCTTC; CDR3: CASSPRVAGGLNEQFF; D: TRBD2; J: TRBJ2-1; V: TRBV7-2; size: -
DNA: TGTGCCAGCAGCTTCCCTACTAGCGGGGGGGCGAATGAGCAGTTCTTC; CDR3: CASSFPTSGGANEQFF; D: TRBD2; J: TRBJ2-1; V: TRBV11-1; size: few
DNA: TGCGCCAGCAGCCGAAGACAGGAACCCACCGGGGAGCTGTTTTTT; CDR3: CASSRRQEPTGELFF; D: -; J: TRBJ2-2; V: TRBV5-1; size: -
DNA: TGCGCCAGCAGCAGAAGGACAGGGGGCGAGCAAGAGACCCAGTACTTC; CDR3: CASSRRTGGEQETQYF; D: TRBD1; J: TRBJ2-5; V: TRBV5-1; size: -
DNA: TGTGCCACCAGCAGAGATGAAGGGCTAGGGTTGCAGACCCAGTACTTC; CDR3: CATSRDEGLGLQTQYF; D: -; J: TRBJ2-5; V: TRBV15; size: many
DNA: TGTGCCAGCAGCGGACAGGGGTCTCGGTTCTTC; CDR3: CASSGQGSRFF; D: TRBD1; J: TRBJ2-1; V: TRBV2; size: -
DNA: TGTGCCAGCAGCCTCCTAATGGGACCAACGAACACAGATACGCAGTATTTT; CDR3: CASSLLMGPTNTDTQYF; D: -; J: TRBJ2-3; V: TRBV13; size: few
DNA: TGCGCCAGCTCTGGACTAGCGGGAGTACCGATCGGGGCAACCGAGCAGTACTTC; CDR3: CASSGLAGVPIGATEQYF; D: TRBD2; J: TRBJ2-7; V: TRBV5-1; size: -
DNA: TGCAGTGCTGGCCGGGGAGGGGCTAATGAAAAACTGTTTTTT; CDR3: CSAGRGGANEKLFF; D: -; J: TRBJ1-4; V: TRBV20-1; size: -
DNA: TGTGCCAGCAGCCCACGGCGGACTAGCGGGAGCTCCGAGCAGTACTTC; CDR3: CASSPRRTSGSSEQYF; D: TRBD2; J: TRBJ2-7; V: TRBV11-1; size: few
DNA: TGTGCCAGCAGCTTATTAACCACGAACACCGGGGAGCTGTTTTTT; CDR3: CASSLLTTNTGELFF; D: -; J: TRBJ2-2; V: TRBV7-7; size: few
DNA: TGTGCCAGCAGCTTCGGGGGCTATAGCAATCAGCCCCAGCATTTT; CDR3: CASSFGGYSNQPQHF; D: -; J: TRBJ1-5; V: TRBV7-9; size: few